This record concerns one TCR beta chain sequence. The repertoire was sequenced with immunoSEQ multiplex PCR; TCRdb's copy has only in-frame clones and lacks some. The sample lists about 160,000 clones; around 96% were seen once. The roughly 120-subject validation cohort, separate from the roughly 670-subject first cohort, included the donors. This sample was taken from a study of cytomegalovirus exposure and HLA in healthy donors. Across the study: A subsequent analysis reported that the 120 validation repertoires were produced on the same platform that had also been used for the roughly 700 first-cohort repertoires.

The receptor was derived from a woman between 18 and 29 years old in good health and CMV-seronegative. Material: PBMCs.

The DNA for the CDR3 is TGTGCCAGCAGCTTAGAAGCACTAGCGGGGGGGAGGGTTTACGAGCAGTACTTC. This gives the protein CASSLEALAGGRVYEQYF. The chain uses TRBV7-2 and TRBJ2-7; TRBD2 matches at 13 bases. The CDR3 extends over 18 amino acids. Unmatched junction bases numbered 10, after V lost 1 base and J lost 4 bases. CDR1 SGHTA and CDR2 FQGNSA come from the germline V gene.